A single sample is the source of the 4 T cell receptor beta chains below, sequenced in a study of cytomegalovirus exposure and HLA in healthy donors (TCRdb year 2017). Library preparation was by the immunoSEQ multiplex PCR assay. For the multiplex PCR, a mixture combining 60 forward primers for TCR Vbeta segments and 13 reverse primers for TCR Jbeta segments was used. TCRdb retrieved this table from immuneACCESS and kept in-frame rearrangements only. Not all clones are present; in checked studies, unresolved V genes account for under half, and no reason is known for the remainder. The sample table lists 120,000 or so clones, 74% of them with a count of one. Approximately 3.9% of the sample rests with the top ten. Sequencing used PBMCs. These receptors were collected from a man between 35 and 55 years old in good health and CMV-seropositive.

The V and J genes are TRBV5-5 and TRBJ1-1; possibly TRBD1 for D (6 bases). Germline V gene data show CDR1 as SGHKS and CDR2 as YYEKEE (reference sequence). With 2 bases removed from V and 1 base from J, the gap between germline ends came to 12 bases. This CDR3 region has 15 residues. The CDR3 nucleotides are TGTGCCAGCAGCTTACAGGGAATATCGAACACTGAAGCTTTCTTT. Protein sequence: CASSLQGISNTEAFF. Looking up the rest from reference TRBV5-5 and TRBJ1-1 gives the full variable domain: DAGVTQSPTHLIKTRGQQVTLRCSPISGHKSVSWYQQVLGQGPQFIFQYYEKEERGRGNFPDRFSARQFPNYSSELNVNALLLGDSALYLCASSLQGISNTEAFFGQGTRLTVV.

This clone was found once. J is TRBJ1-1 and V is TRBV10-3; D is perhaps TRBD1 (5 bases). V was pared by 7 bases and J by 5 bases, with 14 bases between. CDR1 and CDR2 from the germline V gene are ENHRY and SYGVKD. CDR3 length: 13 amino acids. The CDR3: CAIKGPGDTEAFF. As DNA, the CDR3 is TGTGCCATCAAGGGACCGGGGGATACTGAAGCTTTCTTT.

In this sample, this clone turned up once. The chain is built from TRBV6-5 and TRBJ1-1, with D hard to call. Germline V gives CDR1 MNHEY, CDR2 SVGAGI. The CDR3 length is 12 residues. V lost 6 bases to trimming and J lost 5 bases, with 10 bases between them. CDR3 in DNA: TGTGCCAGCAGCAAGACGGGAACTGAAGCTTTCTTT. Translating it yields CASSKTGTEAFF.

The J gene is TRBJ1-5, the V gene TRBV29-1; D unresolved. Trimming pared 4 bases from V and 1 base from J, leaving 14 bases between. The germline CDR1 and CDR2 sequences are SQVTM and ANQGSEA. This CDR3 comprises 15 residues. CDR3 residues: CSVGGGAGSNQPQHF. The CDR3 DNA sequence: TGCAGCGTTGGAGGTGGCGCGGGGAGCAATCAGCCCCAGCATTTT.